The 14 T cell receptor beta chains below all came from one sample that was sequenced in a study of identical twins. MiXCR, run by TCRdb on the 5' RACE reads, gives a single entry per CDR3 protein. The data hold roughly 710,000 distinct CDR3 sequences, with around 5.7% observed a single time. Sequencing used naive T cells sorted from blood. These receptors came from a man aged 18 to 30 in good health.

This clonotype was picked up many times. The chain couples TRBV5-5 to TRBJ2-5; D could derive from TRBD1 or TRBD2 (5 bases each). The germline V gene encodes CDR1 SGHKS and CDR2 YYEKEE (reference sequence). The CDR3 spans 15 residues. The ends were cut back, 1 base at V and 5 bases at J, with 15 bases in the middle. In DNA, the CDR3 is TGTGCCAGCAGCTTGCCCACAGGATGGGGGGAGACCCAGTACTTC. Its protein product is CASSLPTGWGETQYF.

The chain has TRBV12-3 or TRBV12-4 and TRBJ2-5; TRBD2 agrees at 8 bases. J was trimmed by 2 bases and V by 6 bases; bases with no gene match: 5. This CDR3 contains 14 residues. The DNA of the CDR3 is TGTGCCAGCAGACCGACTAGCGCACAAGAGACCCAGTACTTC. As protein: CASRPTSAQETQYF.

This clonotype was counted ten times or more. The chain recombines TRBV5-6 with TRBJ2-1, with 8 nucleotides matching TRBD2. The CDR3 runs to 12 residues. The ends lost 4 bases at V and 8 bases at J; junction bases unmatched: 2. CDR1 and CDR2 from the germline V gene are SGHDT and YYEEEE. CDR3: CASSKGLDEQFF. DNA for the CDR3: TGTGCCAGCAGCAAGGGACTAGATGAGCAGTTCTTC.

This clonotype showed up many times. CDR3 sequence (DNA): TGTGCCAGCAGTTTCGGAGCGGGAGGGCCTAAGGGAGATGAGCAGTTCTTC. Translated: CASSFGAGGPKGDEQFF. The rearrangement uses TRBV12-3 or TRBV12-4 and TRBJ2-1, with 10 bases fitting TRBD2. Trimming at V came to 3 bases and at J to 8 bases, leaving 13 bases not matched to a gene. This CDR3 has 17 residues.

This clonotype was counted many times. The chain couples TRBV6-1 to TRBJ2-1; D is perhaps TRBD2 (6 bases). The CDR3 runs to 13 residues. Germline CDR1 is MNHNS and CDR2 is SASEGT. Trimming cost V 8 bases and J 12 bases, with 20 bases left between them. As DNA, the CDR3 is TGTGCCAGCGGAGGAGCGGGCCCTGCCTCGCAGTTCTTC. Encoded protein: CASGGAGPASQFF.

The sample holds a few counts of this clonotype. The chain links TRBV6-1 to TRBJ2-3, with D perhaps matching TRBD2 (5 bases). The CDR3 covers 13 residues. The germline gives CDR1 MNHNS, CDR2 SASEGT. Trimming took off 7 bases at V and 8 bases at J, with 16 bases between the two ends. The CDR3 is CASTSSLASTQYF. DNA of the CDR3: TGTGCCAGCACCTCCTCTTTAGCGAGTACGCAGTATTTT.

This clonotype was detected many times. The V call is TRBV12-3 or TRBV12-4, the J call TRBJ2-2; 7 nucleotides agree with TRBD1. The CDR3 loop spans 15 amino acids. V lost 3 bases, J lost 3 bases, and 4 bases stayed unmatched. CDR3 sequence (DNA): TGTGCCAGCAGTTTCGGGGACAGATACACCGGGGAGCTGTTTTTT. This translates into CASSFGDRYTGELFF.

This clonotype was detected a few times. The rearrangement uses TRBV25-1 and TRBJ2-7; 10 positions agree with TRBD1. CDR1 and CDR2 (germline): MGHDK, SYGVNS. CDR3 length: 16 amino acids. Trimming at V came to 3 bases and at J to 4 bases, leaving 9 bases not matched to a gene. The CDR3 sequence is CASSDRSGTGAYEQYF. Written as DNA, the CDR3 is TGTGCCAGCAGTGATCGATCCGGGACAGGGGCTTACGAGCAGTACTTC.

V gene TRBV12-3 or TRBV12-4 combines with J gene TRBJ1-1, with TRBD1 matching over 7 bases. The V and J ends lost 8 bases and 0 bases, in that order; junction bases with no gene match: 15. The CDR3 has 17 amino acids. In DNA form, the CDR3 reads TGTGCCAGCTACCACGGAGGGACAGCACCCATGAACACTGAAGCTTTCTTT. Residues: CASYHGGTAPMNTEAFF.

This clonotype was seen ten or more times. The V and J genes are TRBV29-1 and TRBJ2-1; no clear D. The CDR3 contains 13 residues. With 7 bases removed from V and 4 bases from J, the gap between germline ends came to 14 bases. The V gene's germline CDR1 is SQVTM and CDR2 ANQGSEA. DNA of the CDR3: TGCAGCGCTAGACGCCGCTCATACAATGAGCAGTTCTTC. Translated, it gives CSARRRSYNEQFF.

This clonotype was observed at least ten times. The chain carries TRBV24-1 and TRBJ2-1, with 12 bases that match TRBD2. Trimming took 3 bases from V and 4 from J; bases not matched to a gene: 3. CDR1 is KGHDR and CDR2 is SFDVKD in the germline V gene. The CDR3 spans 16 residues. The CDR3 nucleotides are TGTGCCACCAGTGATCCGGGACTAGCGGGTTACAATGAGCAGTTCTTC. Encoded protein: CATSDPGLAGYNEQFF.

This clonotype was detected ten times or more. The chain has TRBV21-1 and TRBJ2-3; TRBD1 is the table's D call, not checked against the DNA. TRBV21-1 is deemed a pseudogene. This CDR3 spans 18 amino acids. CDR3 nucleotide sequence: TGTGCCAGCAGCCCCCCCGACAGGGGGCTATCATTCACAGATACGCAGTATTTT. This codes for CASSPPDRGLSFTDTQYF.

This clonotype was recorded many times. The rearrangement joins TRBV9 to TRBJ1-2, with D perhaps TRBD1 (6 bases). Germline V lookup: CDR1 SGDLS, CDR2 YYNGEE. Trimming removed 3 bases from V and 8 bases from J, with 17 bases in between. This CDR3 is 14 amino acids long. The CDR3 protein is CASSAIRAQGGYTF. CDR3 nucleotides: TGTGCCAGCAGCGCCATCCGGGCCCAGGGGGGCTACACCTTC.

There are a few counts of this clonotype. V is TRBV6-5 and J is TRBJ2-1; 8 bases agree with TRBD1. This CDR3 region has 17 residues. With 1 base clipped from V and 0 bases from J, the junction kept 5 bases outside the gene matches. Germline CDR1 and CDR2: MNHEY and SVGAGI. CDR3 residues: CASSYWQGAGSYNEQFF. In DNA form, the CDR3 reads TGTGCCAGCAGTTACTGGCAGGGGGCGGGCTCCTACAATGAGCAGTTCTTC.